This TCR beta chain was captured in a study of blood T cell repertoires in COVID-19. Study details: Some COVID-19 samples were acute and others convalescent; all came from the United States, Italy and Spain.

The junction had 3 bases not matched to a gene; V was cut back by 4 bases and J by 4 bases. Germline assignment: CDR1 SGDLS and CDR2 YYNGEE. CDR3 size: 14 residues. In the original workflow: Amplification from reference gene primers served as the basis for estimated nucleated cell counts. The data were produced by immunoSEQ multiplex PCR, yet TCRdb's version contains in-frame clones alone and is incomplete. V and J calls and clone size are as listed in that table; D and trimming were resolved from the DNA. In the table there are approximately 210,000 clones, around four fifths of which are singletons. Seattle's enrolled individuals joined amid active infection and were then monitored longitudinally. This clone appeared a single time.

The TCR comes from a man between 60 and 70 years old with COVID-19, enrolled during active disease. The chain recombines TRBV9 with TRBJ1-4, with TRBD1 matching 8 bases. The specimen sequenced was peripheral blood. For the CDR3, the DNA is TGTGCCAGCAGCAAGGGACAGGATAATGAAAAACTGTTTTTT. This translates into CASSKGQDNEKLFF.